The text below deals with one T cell receptor (beta chain). The data belong to a study of Ad26.COV2.S vaccination and SARS-CoV-2 variants. Study-level background: Participant was drawn from the COV1001 Ad26.COV2.S trial arm.

Treatment denoted: 15 to 20 received Ad26.COV2.S at low or high dose, single or two shots; five or six received placebo; per-sample allocation not given. On day 63 after the first injection, vaccine and placebo recipients gave samples. The trim removed 7 bases at V and 6 bases at J, leaving 10 bases unmatched. CDR3 length: 16 residues. Looked up from germline, CDR1 is SGHTA and CDR2 is FQGNSA. Sequencing was performed with immunoSEQ multiplex PCR; in TCRdb, only in-frame clones are kept and a portion is missing. The data show roughly 300,000 clones, about 86% seen once. The V and J genes are TRBV7-2 and TRBJ2-3, with 13 bases matching TRBD2. The source is a person aged 18 to 65 who received the Ad26.COV2.S COVID-19 vaccine or a placebo. The sequences come from peripheral blood, collected in a trial of Ad26.COV2.S vaccine versus placebo. CDR3 nucleotides: TGTGCCAGCACCCCCTCACTAGCGGGAGGGCACGATACGCAGTATTTT. It codes for CASTPSLAGGHDTQYF.